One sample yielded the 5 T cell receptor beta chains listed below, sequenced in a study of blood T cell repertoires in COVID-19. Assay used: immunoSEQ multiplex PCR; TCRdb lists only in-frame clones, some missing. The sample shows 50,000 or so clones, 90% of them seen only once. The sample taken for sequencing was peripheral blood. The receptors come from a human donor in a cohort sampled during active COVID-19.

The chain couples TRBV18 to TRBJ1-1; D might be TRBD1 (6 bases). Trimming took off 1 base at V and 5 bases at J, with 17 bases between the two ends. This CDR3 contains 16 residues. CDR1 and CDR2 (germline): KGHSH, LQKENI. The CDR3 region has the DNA TGTGCCAGCTCACCACAGGCAGGGGCGCGGAGAACTGAAGCTTTCTTT. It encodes CASSPQAGARRTEAFF.

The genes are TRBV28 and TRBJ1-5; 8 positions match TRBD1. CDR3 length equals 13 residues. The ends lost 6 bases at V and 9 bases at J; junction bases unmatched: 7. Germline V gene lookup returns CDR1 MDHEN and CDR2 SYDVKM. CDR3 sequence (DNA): TGTGCCAGCAGGGCGGGACAGGCTGGGCCCCAGCATTTT. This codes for CASRAGQAGPQHF.

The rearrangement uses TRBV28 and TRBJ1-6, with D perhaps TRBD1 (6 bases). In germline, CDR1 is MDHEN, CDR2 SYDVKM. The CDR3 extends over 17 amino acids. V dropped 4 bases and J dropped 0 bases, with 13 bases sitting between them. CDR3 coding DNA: TGTGCCAGCAGTTCCCCAGGGGCCCTCTCCTATAATTCACCCCTCCACTTT. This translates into CASSSPGALSYNSPLHF.

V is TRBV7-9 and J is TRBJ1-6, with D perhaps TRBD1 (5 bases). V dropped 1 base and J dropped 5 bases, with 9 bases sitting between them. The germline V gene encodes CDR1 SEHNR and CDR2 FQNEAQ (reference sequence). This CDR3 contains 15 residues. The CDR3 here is CASSLGGGNNSPLHF. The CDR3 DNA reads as TGTGCCAGCAGCTTAGGGGGCGGAAATAATTCACCCCTCCACTTT.

Here the CDR3 DNA reads TGTGCCAGCAGCCAAGATCACGGGACAGCAAATCAGCCCCAGCATTTT. Residues: CASSQDHGTANQPQHF. This sequence joins TRBV3-1 (or the pseudogene TRBV3-2) and TRBJ1-5; 7 bases are shared with TRBD1. Looked up from germline, CDR1 is LGHDT and CDR2 is YNNKEL (reference sequence). V lost 0 bases and J lost 4; bases outside the gene matches: 6. This CDR3 region has 16 residues.